Shown below are 3 T cell receptor beta chains from a single sample sequenced in a study of naive and memory T cell subsets. The library had UMIs added by 3' ligation of an oligonucleotide to TCR cDNA. Amplification of ligated cDNA took four PCR rounds with SP2 and nested alpha and beta constant primers. TCRdb re-called the 5' RACE reads through MiXCR, storing one row per CDR3 protein. The sample lists about 59,000 distinct CDR3 sequences, more than 6% occurring once. All receptors derive from a female donor in good health.

The chain couples TRBV20-1 to TRBJ2-7; D perhaps matches TRBD2 (6 bases). The V and J ends lost 5 bases and 2 bases respectively, with 16 bases between them. The CDR3 is made up of 14 amino acids. The germline V gene has CDR1 DFQATT and CDR2 SNEGSKA (reference sequence). Here the CDR3 reads CSAPPTGEPYEQYF. The CDR3 DNA follows: TGCAGTGCTCCCCCCACGGGGGAGCCCTACGAGCAGTACTTC.

The chain employs TRBV14 and TRBJ2-5; TRBD1 is a possible D gene (6 bases). This CDR3 comprises 14 residues. V lost 2 bases, J lost 3 bases, and 10 bases lay in between. Germline CDR1 and CDR2: SGHDN and FVKESK. CDR3 sequence: CASSQWQGKETQYF. CDR3 DNA sequence: TGTGCCAGCAGCCAATGGCAGGGGAAAGAGACCCAGTACTTC.

On this clonotype: This may arise from a read error, as a much more abundant clone is one base away. J is TRBJ1-2 and V is TRBV30; possibly TRBD1 for D (6 bases). From germline, CDR1 is GTSNPN and CDR2 SVGIG (reference sequence). This CDR3 spans 12 amino acids. The CDR3 sequence is CAWSPDRYGDTF. The CDR3 DNA sequence: TGTGCCTGGAGCCCGGACAGATATGGCGACACCTTC.